The 21 T cell receptor beta chains below all came from one sample that was sequenced in a study of T cell responses to AZD1222 COVID-19 vaccine. This table comes from immunoSEQ multiplex PCR, and its TCRdb copy is limited to in-frame clones, with some not included. The sample includes about 140,000 clones, just under 95% of them seen just once. Sequencing was performed on peripheral blood, taken on day 0 of AZD1222 vaccination. The receptor set was obtained from an adult in good health.

The V call is TRBV5-1, the J call TRBJ2-1; TRBD2 might be the D (5 bases). The CDR3 sequence is 16 residues long. Trimming stripped 0 bases from V and 9 bases from J, with 19 bases between. Germline loops: CDR1 SGHRS, CDR2 YFSETQ. As DNA, the CDR3 is TGCGCCAGCAGCTTGGGTCTACTAGATCTTTCGAGTGAGCAGTTCTTC. Translated: CASSLGLLDLSSEQFF. Combining the CDR3 with reference TRBV5-1 and TRBJ2-1 gives the whole variable domain KAGVTQTPRYLIKTRGQQVTLSCSPISGHRSVSWYQQTPGQGLQFLFEYFSETQRNKGNFPGRFSGRQFSNSRSEMNVSTLELGDSALYLCASSLGLLDLSSEQFFGPGTRLTVL.

The V and J genes are TRBV28 and TRBJ2-7; D call uncertain. CDR1 MDHEN and CDR2 SYDVKM come from the germline V gene. Trimming took 3 bases from V and 2 from J, leaving 11 bases between them. This CDR3 has 14 residues. CDR3 bases: TGTGCCAGCAGTTTCAGGTCGGCGGCCTACGAGCAGTACTTC. The encoded protein is CASSFRSAAYEQYF.

This clone appeared once. The chain couples TRBV28 to TRBJ1-3; no clear D gene. With 5 bases removed from V and 9 bases from J, the gap between germline ends came to 11 bases. Germline loops: CDR1 MDHEN, CDR2 SYDVKM. There are 12 residues in the CDR3. The CDR3 DNA sequence: TGTGCCAGCAGTCAGCCCACGGGCACCATATATTTT. Its translation: CASSQPTGTIYF.

V gene TRBV10-3 combines with J gene TRBJ2-5; TRBD2 matches at 10 bases. The length of the CDR3 is 13 residues. Germline loops: CDR1 ENHRY, CDR2 SYGVKD. V dropped 6 bases and J dropped 3; count of bases not matched to a gene: 1. CDR3 sequence (DNA): TGTGCCATCAGAGCGGGAGGGGAAGAGACCCAGTACTTC. This gives the protein CAIRAGGEETQYF.

This chain uses TRBV18 with TRBJ1-5, with 11 bases identical to TRBD1. Germline CDR1 reads KGHSH; CDR2 reads LQKENI. CDR3 length: 19 amino acids. V dropped 3 bases and J dropped 2; count of bases not matched to a gene: 12. The CDR3 here is CASSPGAGTGGLGNQPQHF. The CDR3 DNA follows: TGTGCCAGCTCACCGGGGGCTGGGACAGGGGGTTTAGGCAATCAGCCCCAGCATTTT.

The chain combines TRBV6-1 with TRBJ1-2; D is unresolved. The V end was cut by 2 bases, the J end by 3 bases, with 7 bases between. Germline V gene sequence: CDR1 MNHNS, CDR2 SASEGT. The CDR3 contains 13 residues. The CDR3 reads CASSEREHYGYTF. The CDR3 DNA reads as TGTGCCAGCAGTGAAAGGGAACACTATGGCTACACCTTC.

The rearrangement uses TRBV23-1 and TRBJ2-5; 7 positions agree with TRBD1. TRBV23-1 is treated as an ORF (open reading frame) with a function not yet certain. The CDR3 length is 16 residues. Trimming at V came to 2 bases and at J to 5 bases, leaving 11 bases not matched to a gene. CDR3 region: CASSQPATGSLETQYF. The CDR3 nucleotides are TGCGCCAGCAGTCAACCCGCGACAGGGTCCCTCGAGACCCAGTACTTC.

This clone was counted a single time. CDR3 sequence reads: CASSLYPGYYEQYF. The DNA for the CDR3 is TGTGCCAGCAGTTTATATCCAGGGTACTACGAGCAGTACTTC. V and J are TRBV28 and TRBJ2-7; perhaps TRBD1 as D (5 bases). CDR1 and CDR2 from the germline V gene are MDHEN and SYDVKM. This CDR3 is built from 14 residues. The V end was cut by 1 base, the J end by 3 bases, with 10 bases between.

The rearrangement links TRBV7-9 to TRBJ2-7; D unresolved. Per the germline V gene, CDR1 is SEHNR and CDR2 is FQNEAQ (reference sequence). This CDR3 is built from 15 residues. The V end lost 5 bases, the J end lost 1 base, and 15 bases lay between the germline ends. CDR3 sequence (DNA): TGTGCCAGCAGCCTTTACGCGGCCAGTTCCTACGAGCAGTACTTC. It translates to CASSLYAASSYEQYF.

This chain connects TRBV7-6 to TRBJ2-7, with 9 bases lining up with TRBD1. The CDR3 runs to 14 residues. Per germline, CDR1 SGHVS and CDR2 FNYEAQ. Germline trimming cut 3 bases from V and 2 bases from J; bases unmatched to any gene: 2. DNA of the CDR3: TGTGCCAGCAGCTTGGGACAGGGCGCCTACGAGCAGTACTTC. As protein: CASSLGQGAYEQYF.

This chain links TRBV10-3 with TRBJ2-1; D unresolved. V was trimmed by 3 bases and J by 0 bases, leaving 15 bases between them. The germline V gene has CDR1 ENHRY and CDR2 SYGVKD. The CDR3 has 17 amino acids. Here the CDR3 reads CAISERPAASSYNEQFF. The DNA for the CDR3 is TGTGCCATCAGTGAACGACCGGCCGCGAGCTCCTACAATGAGCAGTTCTTC.

The rearrangement uses TRBV5-1 and TRBJ2-3; D tentatively reads TRBD1 or TRBD2 (5 bases each). This CDR3 is built from 16 residues. Germline V gene data show CDR1 as SGHRS and CDR2 as YFSETQ. Trimming pared 4 bases from V and 2 bases from J, leaving 17 bases between. The CDR3 sequence: CASSAGSGLFTDTQYF. CDR3 DNA: TGCGCCAGCAGCGCCGGGTCGGGGCTCTTCACAGATACGCAGTATTTT. Looking up the rest from reference TRBV5-1 and TRBJ2-3 gives the full variable domain: KAGVTQTPRYLIKTRGQQVTLSCSPISGHRSVSWYQQTPGQGLQFLFEYFSETQRNKGNFPGRFSGRQFSNSRSEMNVSTLELGDSALYLCASSAGSGLFTDTQYFGPGTRLTVL.

This chain joins TRBV6-6 and TRBJ2-7; 8 nucleotides agree with TRBD2. This CDR3 is 16 amino acids long. Germline V lookup: CDR1 MNHNY, CDR2 SVGAGI (reference sequence). With V trimmed by 2 bases and J by 2 bases, 8 bases remained unmatched. The CDR3 spells CASSYPGAGGPYEQYF. The CDR3, as DNA: TGTGCCAGCAGTTACCCCGGGGCGGGGGGACCCTACGAGCAGTACTTC.

The V and J genes are TRBV28 and TRBJ1-4; TRBD1 is a possible D gene (6 bases). Looked up from germline, CDR1 is MDHEN and CDR2 is SYDVKM. This CDR3 is 17 amino acids long. Trimming removed 6 bases at V and 10 bases at J, with 27 bases between. The CDR3 loop is CASSHPKYRTEGGKLFF. As DNA, the CDR3 is TGTGCCAGCAGCCACCCGAAATACAGAACAGAAGGGGGAAAACTGTTTTTT.

This sequence joins TRBV5-1 and TRBJ2-5; a possible D gene is TRBD2 (9 bases). The CDR3 length is 15 residues. Looked up from germline, CDR1 is SGHRS and CDR2 is YFSETQ. Trimming removed 3 bases at V and 5 bases at J, with 17 bases between. CDR3 residues: CASSWGQAGGETQYF. The CDR3 DNA reads TGCGCCAGCAGCTGGGGACAGGCGGGAGGGGAGACCCAGTACTTC.

This clone was counted once. This chain links TRBV10-3 with TRBJ2-1; 7 bases line up with TRBD2. V shed 2 bases, J shed 1 base, and the junction held 2 bases outside the gene matches. Germline-derived CDR1 and CDR2 are ENHRY and SYGVKD. CDR3 size: 15 residues. CDR3 in amino acids: CAISEREASYNEQFF. CDR3 nucleotide sequence: TGTGCCATCAGTGAGCGGGAGGCTTCCTACAATGAGCAGTTCTTC.

The gene calls are TRBV28 and TRBJ2-7; D assignment may be TRBD1 or TRBD2 (5 bases each). CDR1 is MDHEN, CDR2 SYDVKM, per germline. V dropped 5 bases and J dropped 0 bases, with 14 bases sitting between them. The CDR3 is 15 residues long. The CDR3 DNA reads as TGTGCCAGCAGTACTCGAGGGACGGTCTCCTACGAGCAGTACTTC. Translated: CASSTRGTVSYEQYF.

This chain uses TRBV5-1 with TRBJ2-2, with a tentative D call TRBD2 (5 bases). CDR3 length: 14 amino acids. Per germline, CDR1 SGHRS and CDR2 YFSETQ. Trimming cost V 5 bases and J 7 bases, with 15 bases left between them. CDR3 nucleotides: TGCGCCAGCAGTGGGCTCCTCGGAGGCGGGGAGCTGTTTTTT. Residues: CASSGLLGGGELFF.

V and J are TRBV19 and TRBJ2-3; D is possibly TRBD1 or TRBD2 (5 bases each). V lost 1 base to trimming and J lost 7 bases, with 12 bases between them. Germline V gene data show CDR1 as LNHDA and CDR2 as SQIVND (reference sequence). The CDR3 has 14 amino acids. The CDR3 is CASSIVGTRYTQYF. In DNA, the CDR3 is TGTGCCAGTAGTATAGTTGGGACCCGATATACGCAGTATTTT.

The V and J genes are TRBV7-6 and TRBJ2-1, with D tentatively TRBD1 or TRBD2 (5 bases each). The V end was cut by 6 bases, the J end by 5 bases, with 32 bases between. Germline CDR1 and CDR2: SGHVS and FNYEAQ. The CDR3 is made up of 20 amino acids. CDR3: CASSSPRGIYRRGRNNEQFF. In DNA form, the CDR3 reads TGTGCCAGCAGTTCCCCTAGGGGCATTTACCGTAGAGGGCGGAACAATGAGCAGTTCTTC. Looking up the rest from reference TRBV7-6 and TRBJ2-1 gives the full variable domain: GAGVSQSPRYKVTKRGQDVALRCDPISGHVSLYWYRQALGQGPEFLTYFNYEAQQDKSGLPNDRFSAERPEGSISTLTIQRTEQRDSAMYRCASSSPRGIYRRGRNNEQFFGPGTRLTVL.

This chain connects TRBV24-1 to TRBJ2-3; weak D call: TRBD1 (6 bases). Trimming cost V 3 bases and J 3 bases, with 12 bases left between them. CDR3 length: 15 amino acids. Germline assignment: CDR1 KGHDR and CDR2 SFDVKD. CDR3 nucleotide sequence: TGTGCCACCAGTGATCGGCAGGGGCGGACAGATACGCAGTATTTT. As protein: CATSDRQGRTDTQYF.